Included here is one T cell receptor (beta chain) sequence, with context. Unmatched junction bases numbered 13, after V lost 0 bases and J lost 6 bases. CDR1 is SGHDN and CDR2 is FVKESK in the germline V gene. There are 17 residues in the CDR3. Authors' data handling: Reference gene primer amplification gave estimated nucleated cell counts. The protocol was immunoSEQ multiplex PCR, while the TCRdb copy is restricted to in-frame clones and leaves out a portion. That table furnishes V, J and clone size, whereas the DNA furnished D and trimming. Of some 200,000 clones listed, around nine tenths are singletons. This entry belongs to a study of blood T cell repertoires in COVID-19. Study-level background: Spain, Italy and the United States supplied samples that represented acute and convalescent COVID-19. T cells, B-cell-depleted T cells, or PBMCs provided the cDNA or gDNA that served as material.

This chain uses TRBV14 with TRBJ1-1; 7 positions agree with TRBD1. The sequence came from a man aged 35 to 55 with active or convalescent COVID-19. The sample taken for sequencing was peripheral blood. This chain's CDR3 is CASSQERRGHFGAEAFF. CDR3 coding DNA: TGTGCCAGCAGCCAAGAGAGGAGGGGGCATTTTGGCGCTGAAGCTTTCTTT.